This entry features one TCR beta chain sequence. Its antigen is unknown. This entry comes from a study of cytomegalovirus exposure and HLA in healthy donors. Amplification used 60 Vbeta primers and 13 Jbeta primers. Method: immunoSEQ multiplex PCR; TCRdb's copy keeps in-frame clones and lacks some. The table lists 120,000 to 150,000 clones, approximately 73% of them singletons. Findings and caveats of the study: Later analysis associated a missense DCLRE1C variant with TCR beta V- and J-gene trimming. According to an earlier analysis, most TCR beta V segments yielded productive rearrangements about 87% or about 30% of the time. An analysis was carried out later, and it reportedly showed fewer N-insertions in an Asian-associated ancestry cluster than the approximately 680-donor mean. Sequences of the TCR beta chain were said to predict the HLA-A and HLA-B alleles of most subjects accurately.

Sequencing was performed on PBMCs. The sequence came from a woman between 18 and 30 years old in good health and CMV-seronegative.

CDR3 loop: CASSPPTDGYTF. DNA for the CDR3: TGTGCCAGCAGCCCTCCCACTGATGGCTACACCTTC. This chain links TRBV7-9 with TRBJ1-2; D uncertain. The V gene's germline CDR1 is SEHNR and CDR2 FQNEAQ (reference sequence). The V gene lost 5 bases and the J gene lost 6 bases, with 10 bases spanning the gap. There are 12 residues in the CDR3.